This T cell receptor (beta chain) was identified in a study of cytomegalovirus exposure and HLA in healthy donors. Regarding this clone: Antigen specificity is unknown.

The CDR3 has 15 residues. Trimming shortened V by 2 bases and J by 2 bases, and 12 bases separated the two germline ends. Germline V gene lookup returns CDR1 SGHVS and CDR2 FNYEAQ. The PCR made use of 60 Vbeta and 13 Jbeta primers. The assay was immunoSEQ multiplex PCR, and TCRdb's table has in-frame clones only and misses some. Its table lists some 180,000 clones. Findings and limits, study-wide: The majority of TCR sequences were rare, yet some public TCRs appeared in many donors. Another analysis was done later, and it associated 17,000 or so TCR beta sequences with HLA alleles at 0.05 false discovery rate.

The sample consisted of PBMCs. V and J are TRBV7-6 and TRBJ1-1; D possibly corresponds to TRBD1 (6 bases). The source of this sequence is a man aged 30 to 45 in good health and CMV-seronegative. The CDR3 nucleotides are TGTGCCAGCAGCTTACCCACAGGGTATAACACTGAAGCTTTCTTT. It encodes CASSLPTGYNTEAFF.